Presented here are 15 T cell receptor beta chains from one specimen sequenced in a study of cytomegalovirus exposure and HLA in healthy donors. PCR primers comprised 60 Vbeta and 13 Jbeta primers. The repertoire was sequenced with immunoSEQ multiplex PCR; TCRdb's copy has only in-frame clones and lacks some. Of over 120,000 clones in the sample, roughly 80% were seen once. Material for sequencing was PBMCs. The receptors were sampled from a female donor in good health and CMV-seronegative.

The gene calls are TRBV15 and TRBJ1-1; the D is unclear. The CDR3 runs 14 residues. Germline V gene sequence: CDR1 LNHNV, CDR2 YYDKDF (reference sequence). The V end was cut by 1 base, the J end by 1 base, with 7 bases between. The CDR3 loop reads CATSRGEANTEAFF. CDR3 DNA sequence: TGTGCCACCAGCAGAGGGGAGGCGAACACTGAAGCTTTCTTT. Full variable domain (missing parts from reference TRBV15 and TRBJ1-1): DAMVIQNPRYQVTQFGKPVTLSCSQTLNHNVMYWYQQKSSQAPKLLFHYYDKDFNNEADTPDNFQSRRPNTSFCFLDIRSPGLGDTAMYLCATSRGEANTEAFFGQGTRLTVV.

The CDR3 reads CASSLYRGGGYTF. DNA for the CDR3: TGTGCCAGCAGCCTCTACAGGGGCGGCGGCTACACCTTC. This chain links TRBV7-2 with TRBJ1-2, with 7 bases aligning to TRBD1. CDR1 is SGHTA and CDR2 is FQGNSA in the germline V gene. There are 13 residues in the CDR3. V lost 5 bases and J lost 8; bases outside the gene matches: 8.

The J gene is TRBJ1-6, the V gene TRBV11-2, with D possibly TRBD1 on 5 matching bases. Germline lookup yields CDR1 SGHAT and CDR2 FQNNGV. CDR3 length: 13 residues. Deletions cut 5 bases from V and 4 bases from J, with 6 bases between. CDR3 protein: CASSRQYNSPLHF. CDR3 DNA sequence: TGTGCCAGCAGCCGACAGTATAATTCACCCCTCCACTTT.

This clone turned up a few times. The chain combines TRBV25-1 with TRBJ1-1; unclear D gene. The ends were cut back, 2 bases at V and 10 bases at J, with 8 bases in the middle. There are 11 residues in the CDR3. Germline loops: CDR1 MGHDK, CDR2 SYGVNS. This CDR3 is CASSENEGAFF. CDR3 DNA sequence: TGTGCCAGCAGTGAAAACGAGGGAGCTTTCTTT.

This CDR3 reads CASSDRSRDRAMYEQYF. As DNA, the CDR3 is TGTGCCAGCAGTGATCGGTCGCGGGACAGGGCTATGTACGAGCAGTACTTC. This chain joins TRBV6-1 and TRBJ2-7; TRBD1 agrees at 9 bases. Trimming cost V 3 bases and J 4 bases; bases outside gene matches: 13. The CDR3 covers 17 residues. Germline-derived CDR1 and CDR2 are MNHNS and SASEGT.

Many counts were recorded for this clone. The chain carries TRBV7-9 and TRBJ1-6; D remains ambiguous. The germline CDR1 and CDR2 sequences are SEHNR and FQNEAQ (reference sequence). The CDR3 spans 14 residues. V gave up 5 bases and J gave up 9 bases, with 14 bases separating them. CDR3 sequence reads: CASSQRTGGSPLHF. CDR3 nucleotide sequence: TGTGCCAGCAGCCAAAGGACGGGAGGTTCACCCCTCCACTTT.

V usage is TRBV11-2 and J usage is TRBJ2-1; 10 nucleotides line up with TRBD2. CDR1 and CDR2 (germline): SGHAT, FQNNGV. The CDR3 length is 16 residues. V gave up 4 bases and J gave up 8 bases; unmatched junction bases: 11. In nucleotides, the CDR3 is TGTGCCAGCAGCTCGTTCGTCAGCGGGGGGGCCGATGAGCAGTTCTTC. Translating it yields CASSSFVSGGADEQFF.

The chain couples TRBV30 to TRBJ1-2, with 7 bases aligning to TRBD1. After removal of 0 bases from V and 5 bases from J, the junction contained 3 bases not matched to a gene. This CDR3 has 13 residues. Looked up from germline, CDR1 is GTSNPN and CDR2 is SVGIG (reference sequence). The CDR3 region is CAWSVTGEYGYTF. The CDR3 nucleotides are TGTGCCTGGAGTGTAACAGGGGAGTATGGCTACACCTTC.

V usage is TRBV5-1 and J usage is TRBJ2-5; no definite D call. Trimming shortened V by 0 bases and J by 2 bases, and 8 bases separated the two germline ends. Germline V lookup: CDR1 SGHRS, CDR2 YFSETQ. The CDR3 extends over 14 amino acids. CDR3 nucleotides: TGCGCCAGCAGCTTGGAGACTCCTCAAGAGACCCAGTACTTC. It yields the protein CASSLETPQETQYF.

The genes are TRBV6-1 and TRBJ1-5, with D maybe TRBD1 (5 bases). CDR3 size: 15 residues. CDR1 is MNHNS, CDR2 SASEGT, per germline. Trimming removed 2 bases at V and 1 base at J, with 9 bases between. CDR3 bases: TGTGCCAGCAGTGAATTCCGGGGGAGCAATCAGCCCCAGCATTTT. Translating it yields CASSEFRGSNQPQHF.

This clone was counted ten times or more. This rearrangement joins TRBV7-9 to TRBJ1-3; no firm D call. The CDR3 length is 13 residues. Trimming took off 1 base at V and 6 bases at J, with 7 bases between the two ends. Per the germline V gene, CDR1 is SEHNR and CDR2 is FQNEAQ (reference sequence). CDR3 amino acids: CASSLGHSNTIYF. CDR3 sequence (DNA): TGTGCCAGCAGCTTAGGACATTCAAACACCATATATTTT.

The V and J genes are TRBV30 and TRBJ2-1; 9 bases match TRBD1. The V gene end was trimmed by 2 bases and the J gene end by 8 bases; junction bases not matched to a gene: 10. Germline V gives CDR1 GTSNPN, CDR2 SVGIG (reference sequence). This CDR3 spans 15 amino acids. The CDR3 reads CAWSKGNTGGDEQFF. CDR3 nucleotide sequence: TGTGCCTGGAGTAAAGGGAACACAGGGGGCGATGAGCAGTTCTTC.

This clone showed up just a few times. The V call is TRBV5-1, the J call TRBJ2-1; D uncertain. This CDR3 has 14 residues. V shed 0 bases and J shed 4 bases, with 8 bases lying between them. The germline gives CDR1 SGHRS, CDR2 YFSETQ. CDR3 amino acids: CASSLGLAYNEQFF. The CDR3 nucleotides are TGCGCCAGCAGCTTGGGACTCGCATACAATGAGCAGTTCTTC.

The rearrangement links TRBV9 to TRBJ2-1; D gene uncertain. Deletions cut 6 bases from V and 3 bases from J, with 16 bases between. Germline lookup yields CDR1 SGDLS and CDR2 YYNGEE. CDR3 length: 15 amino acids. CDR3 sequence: CASTPWASSYNEQFF. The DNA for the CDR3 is TGTGCCAGCACCCCTTGGGCCAGCAGCTACAATGAGCAGTTCTTC.

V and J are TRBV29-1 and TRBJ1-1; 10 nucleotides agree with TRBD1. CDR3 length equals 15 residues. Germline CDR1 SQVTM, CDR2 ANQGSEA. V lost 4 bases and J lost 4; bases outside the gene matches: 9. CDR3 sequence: CSVAPTGGFGTEAFF. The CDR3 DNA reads TGCAGCGTTGCTCCGACAGGGGGCTTTGGCACTGAAGCTTTCTTT.